Shown below are 8 T cell receptor beta chains from a single sample sequenced in a study of blood T cell repertoires in COVID-19. Sequencing used immunoSEQ multiplex PCR; TCRdb keeps in-frame clones, though not all of them. The top ten hold approximately 17% of the sample, which has 65,000 to 70,000 clones, 70% to 90% seen once. The specimen sequenced was peripheral blood. The receptors come from a man in his forties with COVID-19, enrolled during active disease.

The chain employs TRBV24-1 and TRBJ2-5; 10 nucleotides align to TRBD2. Trimming cost V 4 bases and J 3 bases; bases outside gene matches: 10. The CDR3 has 17 amino acids. CDR1 is KGHDR and CDR2 is SFDVKD in the germline V gene. The CDR3 here is CATSDPAGSGGEETQYF. CDR3 in DNA: TGTGCCACCAGTGACCCGGCAGGGAGCGGGGGGGAAGAGACCCAGTACTTC.

This clone was observed a single time. The chain employs TRBV28 and TRBJ2-3; tentative D call: TRBD2 (5 bases). CDR3 length: 13 amino acids. V lost 6 bases to trimming and J lost 5 bases, with 12 bases between them. The V gene's germline CDR1 is MDHEN and CDR2 SYDVKM. The CDR3 region has the DNA TGTGCCAGCAGGGATACGGGGATAGATACGCAGTATTTT. As protein: CASRDTGIDTQYF.

The genes are TRBV19 and TRBJ1-2; tentatively, D is TRBD1 (5 bases). Per the germline V gene, CDR1 is LNHDA and CDR2 is SQIVND (reference sequence). This CDR3 spans 15 amino acids. Trimming stripped 8 bases from V and 3 bases from J, with 19 bases between. CDR3 sequence reads: CASAPRLGTDYGYTF. The CDR3 DNA reads TGTGCCAGTGCCCCCCGCCTGGGGACTGACTATGGCTACACCTTC.

The J gene is TRBJ1-2, the V gene TRBV30; D is uncertain. The CDR3 contains 13 residues. From germline, CDR1 is GTSNPN and CDR2 SVGIG (reference sequence). Trimming stripped 4 bases from V and 10 bases from J, with 19 bases between. This CDR3 is CAWTEGQERNYTF. For the CDR3, the DNA is TGTGCCTGGACTGAGGGTCAGGAGCGAAACTACACCTTC.

The J gene is TRBJ2-5, the V gene TRBV18; no reliable D call. Germline V lookup: CDR1 KGHSH, CDR2 LQKENI. This CDR3 has 14 amino acids. V was pared by 0 bases and J by 0 bases, with 5 bases between. In nucleotides, the CDR3 is TGTGCCAGCTCACCACCGGCACACCAAGAGACCCAGTACTTC. The encoded protein is CASSPPAHQETQYF.

The gene calls are TRBV7-7 and TRBJ2-5; possibly TRBD1 for D (6 bases). Trimming removed 5 bases at V and 1 base at J, with 14 bases between. The germline V gene encodes CDR1 SSHAT and CDR2 FNYEAQ (reference sequence). CDR3 length equals 15 residues. Here the CDR3 DNA reads TGTGCCAGCAGCGAACCTCAGGGGCGCCAAGAGACCCAGTACTTC. It specifies CASSEPQGRQETQYF.

This rearrangement joins TRBV25-1 to TRBJ1-6; weak D call: TRBD1 (6 bases). The germline V and J ends were trimmed by 6 bases and 11 bases, with 14 bases remaining between them. Germline CDR1 MGHDK, CDR2 SYGVNS. The CDR3 extends over 13 amino acids. The CDR3 sequence is CASRQTGSAPLHF. CDR3 DNA: TGTGCCAGCAGACAAACAGGGTCCGCACCCCTCCACTTT. The whole variable domain, remainder taken from reference TRBV25-1 and TRBJ1-6, is EADIYQTPRYLVIGTGKKITLECSQTMGHDKMYWYQQDPGMELHLIHYSYGVNSTEKGDLSSESTVSRIRTEHFPLTLESARPSHTSQYLCASRQTGSAPLHFGNGTRLTVT.

The CDR3 sequence: CASSDSARGVGYTF. The CDR3 DNA sequence: TGTGCCAGCAGTGACTCCGCCAGGGGGGTAGGCTACACCTTC. The V gene is TRBV6-4, the J gene TRBJ1-2, with 7 bases lining up with TRBD1. V lost 0 bases, J lost 8 bases, and 6 bases stayed unmatched. The germline CDR1 and CDR2 sequences are MRHNA and SNTAGT. This CDR3 region has 14 residues.